The text below deals with one T cell receptor (beta chain). The CDR3 is 12 amino acids. The V gene lost 8 bases and the J gene lost 1 base, with 7 bases spanning the gap. Germline V CDR1 and CDR2: SNHLY, FYNNEI. The PCR used 60 Vbeta and 13 Jbeta primers. Here immunoSEQ multiplex PCR was the method, and the copy in TCRdb shows in-frame clones only, minus some. The sample consists of 85,000 to 100,000 clones, approximately 77% of them appearing once. The data stem from a study of cytomegalovirus exposure and HLA in healthy donors. The sample was PBMCs. The sequence derives from a woman in her 40s in good health and CMV-seronegative. This chain connects TRBV2 to TRBJ2-3; D is unresolved. The CDR3 sequence is CASSVGTDTQYF. The DNA of the CDR3 is TGTGCCAGCTCCGTAGGCACAGATACGCAGTATTTT. Using reference TRBV2 and TRBJ2-3 for the parts outside the CDR3, the full variable domain is EPEVTQTPSHQVTQMGQEVILRCVPISNHLYFYWYRQILGQKVEFLVSFYNNEISEKSEIFDDQFSVERPDGSNFTLKIRSTKLEDSAMYFCASSVGTDTQYFGPGTRLTVL.